This TCR beta chain appears in the sequencing data of a study of blood T cell repertoires in COVID-19. Germline CDR1 reads MNHEY; CDR2 reads SVGAGI. V gave up 2 bases and J gave up 7 bases; unmatched junction bases: 3. This CDR3 contains 13 residues. Libraries were prepared by immunoSEQ multiplex PCR; TCRdb keeps only in-frame clonotypes and omits some of them. Of around 400,000 clones detected, around 87% appear once; the ten largest clones hold less than 11%. This clonotype was sampled from a woman under 40 with COVID-19, enrolled during active disease. Sequenced: peripheral blood. V gene TRBV6-5 combines with J gene TRBJ2-7; 9 nucleotides agree with TRBD1. CDR3: CASSYGTGKEQYF. The CDR3 nucleotides are TGTGCCAGCAGTTACGGGACAGGGAAAGAGCAGTACTTC.